Shown below are 31 T cell receptor beta chains from a single sample sequenced in a study of T cells after yellow fever vaccination. MiXCR, run by TCRdb on the 5' RACE reads, gives a single entry per CDR3 protein. Of about 210,000 distinct CDR3 sequences in the sample, approximately 6.8% were seen once. Sample: CD4+ T cells sorted from PBMCs, taken on the day of the yellow fever booster vaccination. The receptor source for this set is a young man who received the YFV17D yellow fever vaccine.

This rearrangement joins TRBV6-2 or TRBV6-3 to TRBJ2-7; 9 bases align to TRBD1. Trimming at V came to 7 bases and at J to 5 bases, leaving 12 bases not matched to a gene. The germline gives CDR1 MNHEY, CDR2 SVGEGT. The CDR3 is 15 residues long. CDR3 bases: TGTGCCAGCAAAAAACCGGGACAGGGCTTCAACGAGCAGTACTTC. This translates into CASKKPGQGFNEQYF.

This clonotype appeared many times. The V call is TRBV20-1, the J call TRBJ2-5; 12 nucleotides agree with TRBD2. The germline V gene has CDR1 DFQATT and CDR2 SNEGSKA (reference sequence). J was trimmed by 7 bases and V by 0 bases; bases with no gene match: 9. The CDR3 consists of 16 residues. As DNA, the CDR3 is TGCAGTGCTAGAGATGTGACTAGCGGGAGAAGCGTGACCCAGTACTTC. As protein: CSARDVTSGRSVTQYF.

The chain is built from TRBV6-1 and TRBJ2-7; 7 nucleotides agree with TRBD1. CDR1 and CDR2 (germline): MNHNS, SASEGT. The CDR3 runs 15 residues. Trimming took 5 bases from V and 2 from J; bases not matched to a gene: 9. The CDR3 loop is CASSTATGPPYEQYF. CDR3 nucleotide sequence: TGTGCCAGCAGTACGGCGACAGGGCCGCCCTACGAGCAGTACTTC.

This clonotype was observed a single time. Being one base from a much bigger clone, this may be a read error. The rearrangement uses TRBV3-1 and TRBJ2-2; 8 nucleotides match TRBD2. The CDR3 length is 16 residues. The V gene's germline CDR1 is LGHDT and CDR2 YNNKEL (reference sequence). The CDR3 DNA sequence: TGTGCCTGCAGCCCACGGACTAGCAAAAACACCGGGGAGCTGTTTTTT. Translation: CACSPRTSKNTGELFF.

As regards this clonotype: This may come from a read error, since a much larger clone is one base off. The rearrangement links TRBV5-5 to TRBJ1-1; maybe TRBD1 (6 bases). The CDR3 has 13 residues. Germline values: CDR1 SGHKS, CDR2 YYEKEE (reference sequence). V was clipped by 4 bases and J by 1 base, with 8 bases between them. The CDR3 DNA reads TGTGCCAGCAGCATGACAGGGAACACTGAAGCTTTCTTT. Residues: CASSMTGNTEAFF.

The V call is TRBV11-3, the J call TRBJ2-3, with 11 bases identical to TRBD1. CDR1 and CDR2 from the germline V gene are SGHNT and YENEEA. After removal of 5 bases from V and 6 bases from J, the junction contained 4 bases not matched to a gene. CDR3 size: 14 residues. The CDR3 region has the DNA TGTGCCAGCAGCCCTGGGACAGGGGGTGATACGCAGTATTTT. It translates to CASSPGTGGDTQYF.

This chain joins TRBV7-2 and TRBJ2-3; 10 bases fit TRBD2. V dropped 5 bases and J dropped 2; count of bases not matched to a gene: 10. CDR3 length: 17 amino acids. Germline CDR1 and CDR2: SGHTA and FQGNSA. For the CDR3, the DNA is TGTGCCAGCAGCCCTAGCGGGGGAGGGCCAGTCACAGATACGCAGTATTTT. The encoded protein is CASSPSGGGPVTDTQYF.

The chain combines TRBV11-2 with TRBJ1-6; weak D call: TRBD1 (5 bases). Trimming shortened V by 1 base and J by 7 bases, and 17 bases separated the two germline ends. Germline V gene lookup returns CDR1 SGHAT and CDR2 FQNNGV. The CDR3 runs to 17 residues. The CDR3 DNA sequence: TGTGCCAGCAGCTTAGTTGCGTTTGCCAGGGCAAATTCACCCCTCCACTTT. Translating gives CASSLVAFARANSPLHF. The variable domain in full, with the rest retrieved from reference TRBV11-2 and TRBJ1-6, is EAGVAQSPRYKIIEKRQSVAFWCNPISGHATLYWYQQILGQGPKLLIQFQNNGVVDDSQLPKDRFSAERLKGVDSTLKIQPAKLEDSAVYLCASSLVAFARANSPLHFGNGTRLTVT.

This clonotype was detected only a few times. The rearrangement links TRBV9 to TRBJ2-6; TRBD1 matches at 8 bases. Germline assignment: CDR1 SGDLS and CDR2 YYNGEE. V lost 4 bases and J lost 2; bases outside the gene matches: 5. The CDR3 loop spans 16 amino acids. This CDR3 reads CASSYRGYPGANVLTF. CDR3 nucleotides: TGTGCCAGCAGCTACAGGGGGTACCCTGGGGCCAACGTCCTGACTTTC.

The chain is built from TRBV10-3 and TRBJ1-2; D gene ambiguous. Trimming stripped 2 bases from V and 2 bases from J, with 12 bases between. The germline gives CDR1 ENHRY, CDR2 SYGVKD. The CDR3 extends over 15 amino acids. The CDR3 loop is CAISEEESENYGYTF. The CDR3 bases are TGTGCCATCAGTGAGGAAGAGTCAGAAAACTATGGCTACACCTTC.

This clonotype has only a few counts. The CDR3 loop is CASSQEPGTSASGELFF. In nucleotides, the CDR3 is TGCGCCAGCAGCCAGGAACCCGGGACTAGCGCTTCCGGGGAGCTGTTTTTT. V gene TRBV4-3 combines with J gene TRBJ2-2, with TRBD2 matching over 10 bases. The CDR3 is 17 residues long. The V and J ends lost 3 bases and 6 bases, in that order; junction bases with no gene match: 10. Germline V CDR1 and CDR2: LGHNA, YSLEER.

This sequence joins TRBV12-3 or TRBV12-4 and TRBJ2-3, with TRBD2 matching over 7 bases. Trimming took 4 bases from V and 2 from J; bases not matched to a gene: 6. The length of the CDR3 is 15 residues. CDR3 DNA: TGTGCCAGCAGTTCGTTACTAGCGCCCACAGATACGCAGTATTTT. As protein: CASSSLLAPTDTQYF.

This clonotype was observed a few times. The chain has TRBV6-1 and TRBJ1-1, with D unresolved. CDR1 and CDR2 (germline): MNHNS, SASEGT. Trimming took 11 bases from V and 3 from J, leaving 16 bases between them. CDR3 length: 13 residues. The CDR3 region has the DNA TGTGCCTCCACCCTGAGTCTTCACACTGAAGCTTTCTTT. It specifies CASTLSLHTEAFF.

The chain has TRBV5-4 and TRBJ2-2, with D perhaps TRBD1 (6 bases). Germline lookup yields CDR1 SGHNT and CDR2 YYREEE (reference sequence). The ends were cut back, 7 bases at V and 3 bases at J, with 22 bases in the middle. This CDR3 is 17 amino acids long. The CDR3, as DNA: TGTGCCAGCGTGAAGCGGAGTGGGGACACATACACCGGGGAGCTGTTTTTT. Translation: CASVKRSGDTYTGELFF.

The chain combines TRBV29-1 with TRBJ2-3; no clear D gene. This CDR3 is built from 12 residues. CDR1 SQVTM and CDR2 ANQGSEA come from the germline V gene. V lost 7 bases, J lost 0 bases, and 8 bases lay in between. The CDR3 sequence is CSAGLSTDTQYF. Here the CDR3 DNA reads TGCAGCGCTGGTCTGAGCACAGATACGCAGTATTTT.

The chain joins TRBV5-1 to TRBJ1-4; 7 nucleotides match TRBD1. This CDR3 is 15 amino acids long. Per germline, CDR1 SGHRS and CDR2 YFSETQ. The ends lost 0 bases at V and 3 bases at J; junction bases unmatched: 2. The DNA of the CDR3 is TGCGCCAGCAGCTTGGCCGGGACAGCTAATGAAAAACTGTTTTTT. Amino acid sequence: CASSLAGTANEKLFF.

In its sample, this clonotype was seen a few times. The chain couples TRBV14 to TRBJ2-1; D unresolved. CDR1 is SGHDN and CDR2 is FVKESK in the germline V gene. CDR3 length equals 12 residues. The V gene lost 1 base and the J gene lost 12 bases, with 10 bases spanning the gap. As DNA, the CDR3 is TGTGCCAGCAGCCAAGTCTACGGCCCGCAGTTCTTC. This encodes CASSQVYGPQFF.

The chain joins TRBV5-6 to TRBJ2-2; 12 bases are shared with TRBD1. Germline-derived CDR1 and CDR2 are SGHDT and YYEEEE. The CDR3 loop spans 19 amino acids. Germline trimming cut 8 bases from V and 5 bases from J; bases unmatched to any gene: 19. The CDR3 loop is CARGPGTGGAVFRTGELFF. CDR3 DNA: TGTGCCAGGGGCCCCGGGACAGGGGGCGCAGTTTTTCGTACCGGGGAGCTGTTTTTT.

The rearrangement joins TRBV6-2 or TRBV6-3 to TRBJ2-7; D possibly corresponds to TRBD1 (5 bases). CDR3 size: 15 residues. The ends were cut back, 6 bases at V and 1 base at J, with 16 bases in the middle. CDR1 and CDR2 (germline): MNHEY, SVGEGT. The CDR3 DNA is TGTGCCAGCAGCTACGACAGTGCCATATCCTACGAGCAGTACTTC. Its translation is CASSYDSAISYEQYF.

This clonotype was recorded at least ten times. V and J are TRBV20-1 and TRBJ2-7; TRBD2 matches 11 bases. V lost 1 base and J lost 5; bases outside the gene matches: 4. Germline V gene lookup returns CDR1 DFQATT and CDR2 SNEGSKA (reference sequence). The CDR3 totals 14 residues. Written as DNA, the CDR3 is TGCAGTGCTAGAGCACTAGCGGGAGCTGACGAGCAGTACTTC. Translated: CSARALAGADEQYF.

The chain joins TRBV6-2 or TRBV6-3 to TRBJ2-1; 8 bases line up with TRBD2. V lost 6 bases to trimming and J lost 3 bases; unmatched junction nucleotides: 4. The CDR3 is 14 residues long. Germline values: CDR1 MNHEY, CDR2 SVGEGT. CDR3 amino acids: CASRPGGIYNEQFF. The DNA of the CDR3 is TGTGCCAGCAGGCCGGGAGGGATCTACAATGAGCAGTTCTTC.

This clonotype was observed at least ten times. CDR3 in DNA: TGTGCCAGCAGTTCCGGGCTGACAGGGATTTTTGGAAAACTGTTTTTT. This sequence encodes CASSSGLTGIFGKLFF. This chain links TRBV12-3 or TRBV12-4 with TRBJ1-4; 7 bases line up with TRBD1. Germline trimming cut 4 bases from V and 10 bases from J; bases unmatched to any gene: 15. The CDR3 runs 16 residues.

This clonotype has a handful of counts. The gene calls are TRBV7-3 and TRBJ1-1; D gene ambiguous. V lost 1 base and J lost 2, with 5 bases in between. This CDR3 is built from 13 residues. Germline-derived CDR1 and CDR2 are SGHTA and FQGTGA. CDR3 amino acids: CASSLIKNTEAFF. The DNA of the CDR3 is TGTGCCAGCAGCTTAATTAAAAACACTGAAGCTTTCTTT.

This clonotype has a handful of counts. The chain uses TRBV29-1 and TRBJ2-1, with 9 bases aligning to TRBD2. The V gene's germline CDR1 is SQVTM and CDR2 ANQGSEA. The CDR3 contains 12 residues. V was clipped by 5 bases and J by 5 bases; unmatched bases: 1. Written as DNA, the CDR3 is TGCAGCGTTCGACTAGCGGACAATGAGCAGTTCTTC. This sequence encodes CSVRLADNEQFF.

This rearrangement joins TRBV10-3 to TRBJ2-7, with D possibly TRBD1 on 5 matching bases. From germline, CDR1 is ENHRY and CDR2 SYGVKD. V was shortened by 4 bases and J by 0 bases, with 10 bases between the two germline ends. The CDR3 contains 14 residues. CDR3 sequence reads: CAISGGGSSYEQYF. For the CDR3, the DNA is TGTGCCATCAGTGGGGGCGGAAGCTCCTACGAGCAGTACTTC.

This clonotype was counted at least ten times. The CDR3, as DNA: TGTGCCAGCTCACCGACAGGGAGGACAGATACGCAGTATTTT. This translates into CASSPTGRTDTQYF. The chain recombines TRBV18 with TRBJ2-3; maybe TRBD1 (7 bases). The CDR3 covers 14 residues. Per germline, CDR1 KGHSH and CDR2 LQKENI. V was clipped by 3 bases and J by 3 bases, with 10 bases between them.

This clonotype has ten or more counts. In DNA form, the CDR3 reads TGTGCCAGCAGTTTAGTTGAAATGGTAGCCAAAAACATTCAGTACTTC. Protein sequence: CASSLVEMVAKNIQYF. This chain connects TRBV12-3 or TRBV12-4 to TRBJ2-4; D uncertain. This CDR3 spans 16 amino acids. The germline V and J ends were trimmed by 1 base and 0 bases, with 10 bases remaining between them.

This clonotype was found many times. The chain joins TRBV5-4 to TRBJ2-6; TRBD1 aligns across 9 bases. The germline CDR1 and CDR2 sequences are SGHNT and YYREEE (reference sequence). The CDR3 spans 18 residues. V was clipped by 0 bases and J by 4 bases; unmatched bases: 8. The CDR3 sequence is CASSLVGQGRLGANVLTF. The CDR3 coding sequence is TGTGCCAGCAGCTTGGTGGGACAGGGAAGGCTGGGGGCCAACGTCCTGACTTTC. The full variable domain, rest sourced from reference TRBV5-4 and TRBJ2-6, is ETGVTQSPTHLIKTRGQQVTLRCSSQSGHNTVSWYQQALGQGPQFIFQYYREEENGRGNFPPRFSGLQFPNYSSELNVNALELDDSALYLCASSLVGQGRLGANVLTFGAGSRLTVL.

This clonotype has just a few counts. The chain has TRBV5-1 and TRBJ2-1; TRBD2 agrees at 9 bases. From germline, CDR1 is SGHRS and CDR2 YFSETQ. V lost 0 bases and J lost 6; bases outside the gene matches: 10. The CDR3 has 17 residues. As DNA, the CDR3 is TGCGCCAGCAGCTTGGCCCCTGCGGGACTAGCCTCCAATGAGCAGTTCTTC. This sequence encodes CASSLAPAGLASNEQFF.

This sequence joins TRBV9 and TRBJ2-6; D is uncertain. The CDR3 consists of 17 residues. Germline lookup yields CDR1 SGDLS and CDR2 YYNGEE. Trimming stripped 2 bases from V and 0 bases from J, with 12 bases between. For the CDR3, the DNA is TGTGCCAGCAGCGTTAAAGGGCCAGCCTCTGGGGCCAACGTCCTGACTTTC. This gives the protein CASSVKGPASGANVLTF.

This chain joins TRBV20-1 and TRBJ2-1; 7 positions match TRBD2. Germline V gene sequence: CDR1 DFQATT, CDR2 SNEGSKA (reference sequence). The junction had 6 bases not matched to a gene; V was cut back by 0 bases and J by 4 bases. There are 15 residues in the CDR3. The CDR3 is CSAREDGGGYNEQFF. The CDR3 region has the DNA TGCAGTGCTAGAGAGGATGGGGGAGGGTACAATGAGCAGTTCTTC.